This T cell receptor (beta chain) was sequenced during a study of T cells in Graves' hyperthyroidism and ophthalmopathy. General study results and limits: The model foresaw ophthalmopathy a median around 6 months prior to onset.

This clonotype was observed a few times. Its specificity is not known. The TCR beta CDR3 regions underwent amplification using RNA transcripts as the source. HTBI primers were employed in a first-round RT-PCR of the TCR CDR3. TCRdb redid the calling of the multiplex PCR reads with MiXCR, one entry per CDR3 protein. The table lists about 250,000 distinct CDR3 sequences, about 20% of them singletons. CDR1 and CDR2 (germline): SNHLY, FYNNEI. This CDR3 region has 14 residues. V was cut by 3 bases and J by 5 bases, with 11 bases left in between. J is TRBJ1-5 and V is TRBV2, with D hard to call. The TCR originated in a man aged 25 to 45 with Graves' ophthalmopathy. The sample consisted of blood. The CDR3 spells CASSENRHYQPQHF. The CDR3 nucleotides are TGTGCCAGCAGTGAGAACCGACACTATCAGCCCCAGCATTTT.